This passage covers 4 T cell receptor beta chains from one sample sequenced in a study of T-cell memory formation after mild COVID-19. TCRdb itself ran the 5' RACE reads through MiXCR, one entry per CDR3 protein. The table has around 450,000 distinct CDR3 sequences, 20% to 25% seen once. The sequencing input was PBMCs or a T cell subset sorted from them (not recorded which). The receptors stem from an adult woman who had mild COVID-19 (a few samples of this study predate the infection). Cell type and time point are not known.

This chain links TRBV6-5 with TRBJ2-5; weak D call: TRBD2 (6 bases). CDR1 and CDR2 from the germline V gene are MNHEY and SVGAGI. Trimming removed 6 bases from V and 5 bases from J, with 22 bases in between. This CDR3 spans 16 amino acids. The CDR3 sequence is CASSPSSGPGGETQYF. CDR3 DNA sequence: TGTGCCAGCAGCCCCAGCAGCGGGCCCGGCGGGGAGACCCAGTACTTC.

This clonotype showed up just a few times. The chain employs TRBV20-1 and TRBJ2-2; 7 nucleotides line up with TRBD2. The CDR3 sequence is 14 residues long. J gave up 7 bases and V 3 bases, and 8 bases lay outside the gene matches. Germline CDR1 and CDR2: DFQATT and SNEGSKA (reference sequence). CDR3: CSASWAGESGELFF. The CDR3 DNA reads TGCAGTGCTAGTTGGGCGGGAGAAAGCGGGGAGCTGTTTTTT.

V and J are TRBV25-1 and TRBJ1-3; D ambiguous. Trimming cost V 5 bases and J 4 bases, with 3 bases left between them. This CDR3 is built from 11 residues. Germline V lookup: CDR1 MGHDK, CDR2 SYGVNS. The CDR3 is CASSNGNTIYF. The CDR3 DNA sequence: TGTGCCAGCAGTAACGGAAACACCATATATTTT.

This clonotype was detected a few times. This sequence joins TRBV9 and TRBJ1-6; 11 positions match TRBD1. The CDR3 is 20 residues long. From germline, CDR1 is SGDLS and CDR2 YYNGEE. V dropped 4 bases and J dropped 0; count of bases not matched to a gene: 12. Written as DNA, the CDR3 is TGTGCCAGCAGCTCACGTCCCGGGACAGGGGGAATCTCCTATAATTCACCCCTCCACTTT. Protein product: CASSSRPGTGGISYNSPLHF.